This TCR beta chain was captured by sequencing in a study of blood T cell repertoires in COVID-19 (dated by TCRdb to between 2020 and 2021). For the wider study: Recovered participants in ImmuneRACE Cohort 3 were defined by two consecutive negative NP/OP PCR tests, clearance by a healthcare professional, or resolution of symptoms. Samples from collaborators originated in the United States, Italy and Spain and spanned both the acute and convalescent phases of COVID-19. Samples were obtained from the ongoing ImmuneRACE study (first 160 participants) and from about 1,300 subjects provided by 6 global collaborators. Where HLA class I and class II types were available, the types were taken from metadata supplied by the sample provider, not from assay-based typing. The prospective study material was composed of cDNA or gDNA derived from T cells, B-cell-depleted T cells, or PBMCs. The dataset comprised deeply sampled blood TCRbeta repertoires from subjects exposed to, actively infected with, or recovered from COVID-19. The sample metadata nearly always contained a de-identified subject ID, COVID-19 status, age in years and sex. The repertoires were released in a freely available public database meant as a resource for research on the immune response to SARS-CoV-2. The paper's findings and limits, for the study overall: How much clinical and demographic metadata was included differed by source and by participant, and the metadata was provided uncurated.

V and J lose 4 bases and 1 base, and a span of 8 bases separates them. CDR1 and CDR2, looked up from the germline V gene, are SGHRS and YFSETQ. The cysteine opens and the phenylalanine closes a CDR3 of 13 amino acids. Solely the CDR3 DNA is kept, with 39 bases framed from the first base. In the prospective study, participants were 18 to 89 years old, resided in about two dozen geographic areas of the United States, and were enrolled through a virtual design. In the prospective study, cohorts were assigned on the basis of participant-reported clinical history obtained from a screening survey and a study questionnaire. In the prospective study, mobile phlebotomists collected whole blood, serum and a nasopharyngeal or oropharyngeal swab from each participant. Additional blood draws and questionnaires over an approximately two-month period could optionally be provided by prospective study participants. Before DNA extraction, blood samples from the prospective study were shipped at room temperature or frozen.

TCRbeta CDR3 regions were amplified from genomic DNA by means of the immunoSEQ Assay, a bias-controlled multiplex PCR. Regarding the original processing steps: Nucleated cell counts per sample were estimated from amplification of reference gene primers within the assay. To quantify the absolute abundance of each unique TCRbeta CDR3 rearrangement, sequence reads were collapsed and filtered. For each sample, productive Simpson clonality was calculated as the square root of Simpson's diversity index over productive rearrangements. Entries here come from immuneACCESS through TCRdb and include only in-frame sequences with V and J called. Some clones fail to appear in such tables; in the studies checked, an unresolved V gene covers under half of the shortfall, and the cause of the remainder is unknown. Clonal size and the V and J genes are those of that table, whereas D and trimming came from the DNA. In all, the sample holds under 400,000 clones, and around 87% of those were seen once. Of the sample, 1.5% to 2.5% is held by the ten largest clones.

Worth noting for this clone: Its specific antigen is unknown. There are no base qualities to consult, and no much larger clone falls within one base.

The TCR was taken from a man in his forties in a cohort exposed to, infected with or recovered from COVID-19 (not recorded which). The sequenced material came from PBMCs or T cells enriched from blood (not recorded which). Rearrangement joined TRBV5-1 to TRBJ1-1; the D gene assignment is ambiguous. In nucleotide form, the sequence is TGCGCCAGCAGCAGAGGGTCGAACACTGAAGCTTTCTTT. It is translated as CASSRGSNTEAFF.